This TCR beta chain was recovered during a study of blood T cells in healthy people across ages. The study's findings and limits: As age increased, TCR beta diversity per million T cells fell in a roughly linear fashion. Relative to aged donors, long-lived donors carried more naive CD4+ cells and displayed higher diversity. The unknown donor CMV status may have confounded expanded clonotype changes.

Germline CDR1 and CDR2: SGHRS and YFSETQ. V dropped 4 bases and J dropped 5 bases, with 16 bases sitting between them. The CDR3 contains 15 residues. The authors ran a second PCR of about 6 to 11 cycles using a sample-barcoded 5' primer and a J-beta primer mix. TCRdb analysed the 5' RACE reads with MiXCR anew, one entry per CDR3 protein. Of about 730,000 distinct CDR3 sequences in the sample, around 40% are singletons; the top ten hold 20% to 25%. The table lists this clonotype with a few counts. Its antigen is as yet unknown. Source material: blood. The sequence was collected from a woman aged 60 to 75 in good health. The chain employs TRBV5-1 and TRBJ2-1; TRBD2 might be the D (6 bases). The CDR3 protein is CASSGLGGNNNEQFF. As DNA, the CDR3 is TGCGCCAGCAGCGGACTTGGCGGGAATAACAATGAGCAGTTCTTC.